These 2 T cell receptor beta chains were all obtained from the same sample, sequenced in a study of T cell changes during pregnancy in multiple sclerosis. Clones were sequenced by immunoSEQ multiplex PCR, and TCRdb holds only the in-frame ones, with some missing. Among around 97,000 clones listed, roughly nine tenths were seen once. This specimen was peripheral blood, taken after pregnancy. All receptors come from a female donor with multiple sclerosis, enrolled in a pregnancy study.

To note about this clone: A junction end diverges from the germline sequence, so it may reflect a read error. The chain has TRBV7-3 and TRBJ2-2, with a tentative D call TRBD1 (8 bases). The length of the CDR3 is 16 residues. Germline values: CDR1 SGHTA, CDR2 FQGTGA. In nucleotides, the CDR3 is TGTGCCAGCAGCATAACAGGGGGGGGAAGACCCGGGGAGCTGTTTTTT. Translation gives CASSITGGGRPGELFF.

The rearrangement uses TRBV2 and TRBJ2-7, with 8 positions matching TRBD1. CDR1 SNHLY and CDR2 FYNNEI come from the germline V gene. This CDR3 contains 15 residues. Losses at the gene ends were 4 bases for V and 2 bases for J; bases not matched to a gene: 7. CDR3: CASSGGWTGTYEQYF. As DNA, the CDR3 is TGTGCCAGCAGTGGAGGGTGGACAGGGACCTACGAGCAGTACTTC.